Included here is one T cell receptor (beta chain) sequence, with context. V was clipped by 3 bases and J by 7 bases, with 19 bases between them. The CDR3 spans 16 residues. Germline V CDR1 and CDR2: MDHEN, SYDVKM. This entry belongs to a study of cytomegalovirus exposure and HLA in healthy donors. Primers: 60 Vbeta forward and 13 Jbeta reverse. Assay used: immunoSEQ multiplex PCR; TCRdb lists only in-frame clones, some missing. Of about 190,000 clones in the sample, roughly 87% are singletons; the top ten hold approximately 1.1%. The sequence came from a boy younger than 10 in good health and CMV-seronegative. Sequencing used PBMCs. This chain uses TRBV28 with TRBJ1-5, with D tentatively TRBD1 (5 bases). The CDR3 loop is CASSFPQGKKRQPQHF. The CDR3 nucleotides read TGTGCCAGCAGTTTTCCCCAGGGTAAAAAACGGCAGCCCCAGCATTTT. Full variable domain (rest looked up from reference TRBV28 and TRBJ1-5): DVKVTQSSRYLVKRTGEKVFLECVQDMDHENMFWYRQDPGLGLRLIYFSYDVKMKEKGDIPEGYSVSREKKERFSLILESASTNQTSMYLCASSFPQGKKRQPQHFGDGTRLSIL.